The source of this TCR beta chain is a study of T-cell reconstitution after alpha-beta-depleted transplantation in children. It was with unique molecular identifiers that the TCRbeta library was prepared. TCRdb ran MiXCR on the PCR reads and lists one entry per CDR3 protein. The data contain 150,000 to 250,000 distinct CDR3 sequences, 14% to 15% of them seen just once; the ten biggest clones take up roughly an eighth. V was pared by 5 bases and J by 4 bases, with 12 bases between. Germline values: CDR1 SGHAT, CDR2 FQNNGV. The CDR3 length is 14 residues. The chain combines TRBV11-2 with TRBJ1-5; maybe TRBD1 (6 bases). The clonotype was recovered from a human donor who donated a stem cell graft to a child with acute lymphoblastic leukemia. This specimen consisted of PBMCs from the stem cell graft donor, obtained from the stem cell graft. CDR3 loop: CASSHGGANQPQHF. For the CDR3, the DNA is TGTGCCAGCAGCCATGGGGGGGCTAATCAGCCCCAGCATTTT.